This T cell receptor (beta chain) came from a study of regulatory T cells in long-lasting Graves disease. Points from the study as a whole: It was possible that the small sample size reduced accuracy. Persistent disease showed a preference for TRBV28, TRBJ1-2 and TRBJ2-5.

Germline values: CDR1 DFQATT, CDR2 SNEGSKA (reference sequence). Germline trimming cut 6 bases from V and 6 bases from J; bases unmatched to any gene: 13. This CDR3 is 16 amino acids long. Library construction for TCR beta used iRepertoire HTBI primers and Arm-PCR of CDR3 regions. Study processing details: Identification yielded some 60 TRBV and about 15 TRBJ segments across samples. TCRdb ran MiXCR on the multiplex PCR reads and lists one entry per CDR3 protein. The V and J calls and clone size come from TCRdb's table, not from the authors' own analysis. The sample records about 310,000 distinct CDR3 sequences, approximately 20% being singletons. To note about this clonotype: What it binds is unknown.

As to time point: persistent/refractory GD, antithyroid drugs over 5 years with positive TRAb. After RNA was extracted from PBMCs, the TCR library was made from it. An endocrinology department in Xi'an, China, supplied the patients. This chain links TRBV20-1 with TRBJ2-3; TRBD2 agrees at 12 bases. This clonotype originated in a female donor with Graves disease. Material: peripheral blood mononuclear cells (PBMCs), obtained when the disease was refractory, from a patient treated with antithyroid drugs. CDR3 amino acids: CSAPPGSSGRADTQYF. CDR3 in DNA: TGCAGTGCGCCCCCGGGGTCTAGCGGGAGGGCTGATACGCAGTATTTT.